Below are 20 T cell receptor beta chains sequenced from a single sample in a study of CD8 T cells in ankylosing spondylitis (dated by TCRdb to 2015 to 2018). Beyond this particular receptor, the publication reports: Blood from ankylosing spondylitis patients appeared to be characterized by a TCR beta motif composed of 7 to 9 highly homologous amino acid variants.

The library was obtained by 5' RACE. Sequencing was carried out with an Illumina HiSeq 2500. TCRdb reworked the public reads: Q25 trimming with fastp, MiXCR clone assembly, productive beta chains retained. A single entry per CDR3 protein holds the most common genes and DNA from its merged rows. This sample comprises around 450,000 distinct CDR3 sequences, roughly 26% of them detected only once. The top ten constitute 0.89% of the sample. Antigens of these TCRs are unknown. Sequences were obtained from blood, either unsorted or a sorted T cell fraction (not recorded which). The receptors were sampled from a male donor with ankylosing spondylitis.

The chain uses TRBV3-1 and TRBJ2-1; the D is unclear. V was clipped by 0 bases and J by 7 bases, with 16 bases between them. The CDR3 runs to 16 residues. Germline CDR1 reads LGHDT; CDR2 reads YNNKEL (reference sequence). CDR3 in amino acids: CASSQDLRGSLNEQFF. CDR3 sequence (DNA): TGTGCCAGCAGCCAAGACCTTCGAGGTAGCTTAAATGAGCAGTTCTTC.

A few counts support this clonotype. This chain connects TRBV12-3 or TRBV12-4 to TRBJ2-3, with 10 bases identical to TRBD2. The CDR3 length is 15 residues. V gave up 4 bases and J gave up 7 bases; unmatched junction bases: 8. CDR3 coding DNA: TGTGCCAGCAGTTCCGGGACTAGCGCCTTTAATACGCAGTATTTT. This sequence encodes CASSSGTSAFNTQYF.

The gene calls are TRBV24-1 and TRBJ2-3; either TRBD1 or TRBD2 may fit D (6 bases each). Between the trimmed V and J ends, which lost 1 base and 8 bases, there was a span of 12 bases. The CDR3 loop spans 14 amino acids. The germline gives CDR1 KGHDR, CDR2 SFDVKD. The CDR3 nucleotides are TGTGCCACCAGTGATTTATCAGGGGAGGTTACGCAGTATTTT. Protein: CATSDLSGEVTQYF.

The chain links TRBV10-2 to TRBJ1-3, with D unresolved. Between the trimmed V and J ends, which lost 3 bases and 0 bases, there was a span of 6 bases. From germline, CDR1 is WSHSY and CDR2 SAAADI. The CDR3 sequence is 14 residues long. The CDR3 reads CASSDLISGNTIYF. The CDR3 nucleotides are TGCGCCAGCAGTGATTTGATCTCTGGAAACACCATATATTTT.

The gene calls are TRBV7-8 and TRBJ2-3; unclear D gene. Germline V gene lookup returns CDR1 SGHVS and CDR2 FQNEAQ. Trimming cost V 1 base and J 6 bases, with 17 bases left between them. The CDR3 totals 16 residues. CDR3 coding DNA: TGTGCCAGCAGCTTAGACCTGATAGGGTCCTCTGATACGCAGTATTTT. It encodes CASSLDLIGSSDTQYF. The full variable domain, rest sourced from reference TRBV7-8 and TRBJ2-3, is GAGVSQSPRYKVAKRGQDVALRCDPISGHVSLFWYQQALGQGPEFLTYFQNEAQLDKSGLPSDRFFAERPEGSVSTLKIQRTQQEDSAVYLCASSLDLIGSSDTQYFGPGTRLTVL.

This clonotype was counted between two and nine times. The CDR3 here is CATSDGLAGGPNTDTQYF. The CDR3 DNA is TGTGCCACCAGTGATGGACTAGCGGGAGGGCCCAACACAGATACGCAGTATTTT. The genes are TRBV24-1 and TRBJ2-3; 15 nucleotides agree with TRBD2. From germline, CDR1 is KGHDR and CDR2 SFDVKD. CDR3 size: 18 residues. V was clipped by 3 bases and J by 2 bases; unmatched bases: 5.

In its sample, this clonotype was seen a few times. V usage is TRBV7-9 and J usage is TRBJ1-1; D call uncertain. CDR3 length: 12 residues. Looked up from germline, CDR1 is SEHNR and CDR2 is FQNEAQ (reference sequence). V was shortened by 4 bases and J by 4 bases, with 7 bases between the two germline ends. The DNA of the CDR3 is TGTGCCAGCAGCTGGTTGGGCACTGAAGCTTTCTTT. It is translated as CASSWLGTEAFF.

The chain recombines TRBV4-2 with TRBJ2-7, with D perhaps being TRBD1 or TRBD2 (7 bases each). V lost 4 bases and J 2 bases, leaving 12 bases between the germline ends. Germline V gene sequence: CDR1 LGHNA, CDR2 YNFKEQ. CDR3 size: 14 residues. DNA of the CDR3: TGTGCCAGCAGCCCCCAGGGGGGGCCCTACGAGCAGTACTTC. Translating gives CASSPQGGPYEQYF.

This clonotype was seen only a few times. V is TRBV27 and J is TRBJ1-1, with a tentative D call TRBD1 (5 bases). V lost 2 bases and J lost 1, with 11 bases in between. Per the germline V gene, CDR1 is MNHEY and CDR2 is SMNVEV (reference sequence). This CDR3 is built from 15 residues. The CDR3 DNA follows: TGTGCCAGCAGTTTAATAGGGGCAGAGAACACTGAAGCTTTCTTT. This encodes CASSLIGAENTEAFF.

This clonotype was detected only a few times. The genes are TRBV5-6 and TRBJ2-3, with D tentatively TRBD2 (5 bases). Germline CDR1 and CDR2: SGHDT and YYEEEE. This CDR3 region has 14 residues. Trimming cost V 1 base and J 8 bases, with 14 bases left between them. The CDR3 DNA reads as TGTGCCAGCAGCTTGTGGGTGGCAAGCGGTACGCAGTATTTT. It encodes CASSLWVASGTQYF.

V gene TRBV20-1 combines with J gene TRBJ2-7, with 12 bases aligning to TRBD2. V lost 4 bases, J lost 0 bases, and 4 bases stayed unmatched. Per the germline V gene, CDR1 is DFQATT and CDR2 is SNEGSKA (reference sequence). This CDR3 region has 15 residues. The CDR3 bases are TGCAGTGCTACCTGGACTAGCGGGGTCTCCTACGAGCAGTACTTC. Its translation is CSATWTSGVSYEQYF.

This clonotype was seen only a few times. The chain couples TRBV5-5 to TRBJ1-5; D uncertain. The CDR3 extends over 13 amino acids. V dropped 0 bases and J dropped 3 bases, with 4 bases sitting between them. Per germline, CDR1 SGHKS and CDR2 YYEKEE (reference sequence). CDR3 sequence reads: CASSLAINQPQHF. Here the CDR3 DNA reads TGTGCCAGCAGCTTGGCCATCAATCAGCCCCAGCATTTT.

This clonotype was counted a few times. The rearrangement uses TRBV15 and TRBJ1-4, with unresolved D. Germline assignment: CDR1 LNHNV and CDR2 YYDKDF (reference sequence). With 0 bases removed from V and 0 bases from J, the gap between germline ends came to 14 bases. The CDR3 runs to 18 residues. The CDR3 region has the DNA TGTGCCACCAGCAGAGATTTTGCGGGTTTTGCAACTAATGAAAAACTGTTTTTT. This translates into CATSRDFAGFATNEKLFF.

This clonotype was recorded a few times. The chain carries TRBV2 and TRBJ1-1; D may be TRBD1 (5 bases). Germline V gene data show CDR1 as SNHLY and CDR2 as FYNNEI. V was shortened by 8 bases and J by 5 bases, with 12 bases between the two germline ends. The CDR3 extends over 12 amino acids. The CDR3 DNA reads as TGTGCCAGCCTGCTCCAGGGAACTGAAGCTTTCTTT. Translation gives CASLLQGTEAFF.

V gene TRBV7-6 combines with J gene TRBJ2-3, with TRBD2 matching 10 bases. With 9 bases clipped from V and 6 bases from J, the junction kept 15 bases outside the gene matches. The germline V gene has CDR1 SGHVS and CDR2 FNYEAQ. This CDR3 has 16 residues. The CDR3 DNA reads TGTGCCAGAAGCGAGCCGAAAGCGGGAGGGTTTGATACGCAGTATTTT. It specifies CARSEPKAGGFDTQYF.

The chain combines TRBV2 with TRBJ2-2; D is unclear. The V end lost 4 bases, the J end lost 0 bases, and 9 bases lay between the germline ends. Per the germline V gene, CDR1 is SNHLY and CDR2 is FYNNEI. The CDR3 is made up of 15 amino acids. The CDR3 region has the DNA TGTGCCAGCAGTGGGTCGAGCGCGAACACCGGGGAGCTGTTTTTT. Amino acid sequence: CASSGSSANTGELFF.

This clonotype was counted between two and nine times. This sequence joins TRBV5-1 and TRBJ1-1; D might be TRBD1 (5 bases). Between the trimmed V and J ends, which lost 1 base and 3 bases, there was a span of 10 bases. The CDR3 runs to 14 residues. Germline loops: CDR1 SGHRS, CDR2 YFSETQ. As DNA, the CDR3 is TGCGCCAGCAGCTTGAGGGGAGCGGACACTGAAGCTTTCTTT. It encodes CASSLRGADTEAFF. The full variable domain, completed using reference TRBV5-1 and TRBJ1-1, is KAGVTQTPRYLIKTRGQQVTLSCSPISGHRSVSWYQQTPGQGLQFLFEYFSETQRNKGNFPGRFSGRQFSNSRSEMNVSTLELGDSALYLCASSLRGADTEAFFGQGTRLTVV.

The count of this clonotype is one. A much larger clone sits a single nucleotide away, making a read error possible. The genes are TRBV24-1 and TRBJ2-5; D perhaps matches TRBD2 (6 bases). The CDR3 is 14 amino acids. Germline V lookup: CDR1 KGHDR, CDR2 SFDVKD. The germline V and J ends were trimmed by 5 bases and 4 bases, with 13 bases remaining between them. The DNA for the CDR3 is TGTGCCACCAGTGTTTTCTCGGGGGTAGAGACCCAGTACTTC. Amino acid sequence: CATSVFSGVETQYF.

The chain uses TRBV14 and TRBJ2-5; tentatively, D is TRBD2 (5 bases). CDR1 is SGHDN and CDR2 is FVKESK in the germline V gene. This CDR3 is 14 amino acids long. Trimming took off 5 bases at V and 5 bases at J, with 15 bases between the two ends. DNA of the CDR3: TGTGCCAGCAGCGCACAAATGCGGGCGGAGACCCAGTACTTC. Translation: CASSAQMRAETQYF.

The CDR3 loop is CATSREREGPNEQFF. DNA for the CDR3: TGTGCCACCAGCAGAGAGAGGGAGGGCCCCAATGAGCAGTTCTTC. The V call is TRBV15, the J call TRBJ2-1, with 7 bases aligning to TRBD2. The CDR3 contains 15 residues. From germline, CDR1 is LNHNV and CDR2 YYDKDF (reference sequence). Trimming took 0 bases from V and 6 from J; bases not matched to a gene: 5.